This TCR beta chain derives from a study of cytomegalovirus exposure and HLA in healthy donors. Both 60 Vbeta primers and 13 Jbeta primers went into the PCR. Assay: immunoSEQ multiplex PCR; the TCRdb copy retains only in-frame clones and omits some. The sample has just over 200,000 clones, 70% to 85% seen once. The CDR3 length is 15 residues. The V gene lost 2 bases and the J gene lost 9 bases, with 17 bases spanning the gap. Looked up from germline, CDR1 is SGHAT and CDR2 is FQDESV (reference sequence). The sequence came from a middle-aged man in good health and CMV-seronegative. The chain links TRBV11-1 to TRBJ2-1; tentative D call: TRBD1 (5 bases). Sequencing was performed on PBMCs. The CDR3 sequence is CASSLLGQATGEQFF. For the CDR3, the DNA is TGTGCCAGCAGCTTACTGGGGCAGGCGACCGGTGAGCAGTTCTTC.